The entry that follows covers one T cell receptor beta chain sequence. The sample belongs to a study of T-cell memory formation after mild COVID-19. TCRdb reprocessed the 5' RACE reads via MiXCR and lists one record per CDR3 protein. The sample shows under 700,000 distinct CDR3 sequences, roughly 20% of them seen only once. Per germline, CDR1 LNHNV and CDR2 YYDKDF (reference sequence). The V and J ends lost 1 base and 2 bases respectively, with 18 bases between them. The CDR3 loop spans 18 amino acids. The sequence was collected from an adult woman who had mild COVID-19 (a few samples of this study predate the infection). Cell type and time point are not known. The genes are TRBV15 and TRBJ1-3; D gene uncertain. The sample comprised PBMCs or a T cell subset sorted from them (not recorded which). CDR3 residues: CATSRATGRSWAGNTIYF. The CDR3 DNA reads TGTGCCACCAGCAGAGCTACTGGACGGTCCTGGGCTGGAAACACCATATATTTT.